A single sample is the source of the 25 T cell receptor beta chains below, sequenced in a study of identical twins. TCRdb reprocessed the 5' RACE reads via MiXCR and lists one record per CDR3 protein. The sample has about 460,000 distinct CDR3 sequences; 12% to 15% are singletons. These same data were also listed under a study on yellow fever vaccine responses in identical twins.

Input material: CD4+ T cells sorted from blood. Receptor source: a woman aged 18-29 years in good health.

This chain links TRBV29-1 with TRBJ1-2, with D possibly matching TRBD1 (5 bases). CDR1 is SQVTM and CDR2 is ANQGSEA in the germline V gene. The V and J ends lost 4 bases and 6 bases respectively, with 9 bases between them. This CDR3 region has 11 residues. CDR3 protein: CSVVEGNGYTF. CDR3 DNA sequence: TGCAGCGTTGTGGAGGGGAATGGCTACACCTTC.

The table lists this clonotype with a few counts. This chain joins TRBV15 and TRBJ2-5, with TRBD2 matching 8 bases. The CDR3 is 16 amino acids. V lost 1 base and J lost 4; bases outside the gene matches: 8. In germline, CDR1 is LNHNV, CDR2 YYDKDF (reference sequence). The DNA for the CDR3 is TGTGCCACCAGCAGAGTAGGCAGCGGGAGAGGAGAGACCCAGTACTTC. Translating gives CATSRVGSGRGETQYF.

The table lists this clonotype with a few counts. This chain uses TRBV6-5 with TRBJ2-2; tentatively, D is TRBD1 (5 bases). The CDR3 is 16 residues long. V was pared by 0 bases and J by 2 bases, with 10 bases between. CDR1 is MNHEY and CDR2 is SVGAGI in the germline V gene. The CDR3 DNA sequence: TGTGCCAGCAGTTACTCCGACAGCCTAAACACCGGGGAGCTGTTTTTT. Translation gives CASSYSDSLNTGELFF.

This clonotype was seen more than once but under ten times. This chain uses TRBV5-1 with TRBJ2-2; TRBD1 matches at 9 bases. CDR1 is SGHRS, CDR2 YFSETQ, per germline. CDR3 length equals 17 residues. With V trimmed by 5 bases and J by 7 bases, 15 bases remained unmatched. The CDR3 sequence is CASRKTGTGILDGELFF. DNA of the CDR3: TGCGCCAGCAGAAAAACCGGGACAGGGATCTTAGACGGGGAGCTGTTTTTT.

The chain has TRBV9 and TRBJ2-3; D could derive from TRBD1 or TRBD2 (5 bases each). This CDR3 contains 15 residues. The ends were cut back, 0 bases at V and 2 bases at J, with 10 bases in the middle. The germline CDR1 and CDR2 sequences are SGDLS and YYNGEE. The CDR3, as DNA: TGTGCCAGCAGCGTAGGTCCGGGGCTCACAGATACGCAGTATTTT. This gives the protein CASSVGPGLTDTQYF. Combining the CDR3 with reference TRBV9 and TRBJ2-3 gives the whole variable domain DSGVTQTPKHLITATGQRVTLRCSPRSGDLSVYWYQQSLDQGLQFLIQYYNGEERAKGNILERFSAQQFPDLHSELNLSSLELGDSALYFCASSVGPGLTDTQYFGPGTRLTVL.

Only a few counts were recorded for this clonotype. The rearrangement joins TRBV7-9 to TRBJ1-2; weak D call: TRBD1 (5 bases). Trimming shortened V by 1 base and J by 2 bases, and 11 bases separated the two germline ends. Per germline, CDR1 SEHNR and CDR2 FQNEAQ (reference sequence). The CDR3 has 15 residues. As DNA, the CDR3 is TGTGCCAGCAGCTTAGTGGGACCGGGAAACTATGGCTACACCTTC. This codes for CASSLVGPGNYGYTF.

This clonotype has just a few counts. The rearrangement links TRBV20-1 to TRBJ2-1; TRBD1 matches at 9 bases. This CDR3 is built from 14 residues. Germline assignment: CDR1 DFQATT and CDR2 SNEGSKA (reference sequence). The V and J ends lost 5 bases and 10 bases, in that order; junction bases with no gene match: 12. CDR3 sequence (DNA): TGCAGTGCTCGTATAAGGACAGGGGTTCAGGAGCAGTTCTTC. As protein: CSARIRTGVQEQFF.

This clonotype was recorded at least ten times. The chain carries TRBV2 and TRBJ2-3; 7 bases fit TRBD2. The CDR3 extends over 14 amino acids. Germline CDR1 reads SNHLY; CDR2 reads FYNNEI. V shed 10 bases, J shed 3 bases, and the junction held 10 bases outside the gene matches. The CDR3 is CAIARLAETDTQYF. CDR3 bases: TGTGCCATCGCACGGCTAGCGGAAACAGATACGCAGTATTTT.

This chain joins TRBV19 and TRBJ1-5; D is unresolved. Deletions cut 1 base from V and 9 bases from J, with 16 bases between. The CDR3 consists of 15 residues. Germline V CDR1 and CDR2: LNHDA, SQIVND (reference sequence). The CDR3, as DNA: TGTGCCAGTAGTATAGGAGTGGACGGCTTCGGGCCCCAGCATTTT. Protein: CASSIGVDGFGPQHF.

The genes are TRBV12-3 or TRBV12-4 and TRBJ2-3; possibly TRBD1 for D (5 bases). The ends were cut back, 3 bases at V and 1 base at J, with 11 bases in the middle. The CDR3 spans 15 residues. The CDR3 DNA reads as TGTGCCAGCAGTTTTTGGCAGACAGGCACAGATACGCAGTATTTT. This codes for CASSFWQTGTDTQYF.

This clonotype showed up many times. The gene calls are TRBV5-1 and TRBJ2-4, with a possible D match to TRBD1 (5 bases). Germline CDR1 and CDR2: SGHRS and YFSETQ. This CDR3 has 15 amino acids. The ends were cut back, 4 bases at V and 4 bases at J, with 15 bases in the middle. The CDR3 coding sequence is TGCGCCAGCAGCCAAGACAGAGTTCTAAAAAACATTCAGTACTTC. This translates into CASSQDRVLKNIQYF.

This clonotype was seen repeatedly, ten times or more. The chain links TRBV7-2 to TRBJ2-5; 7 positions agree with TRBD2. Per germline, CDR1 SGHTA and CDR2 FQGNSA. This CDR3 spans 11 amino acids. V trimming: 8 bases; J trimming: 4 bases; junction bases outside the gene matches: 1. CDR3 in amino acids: CASGRGETQYF. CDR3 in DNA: TGTGCCAGCGGGAGGGGAGAGACCCAGTACTTC.

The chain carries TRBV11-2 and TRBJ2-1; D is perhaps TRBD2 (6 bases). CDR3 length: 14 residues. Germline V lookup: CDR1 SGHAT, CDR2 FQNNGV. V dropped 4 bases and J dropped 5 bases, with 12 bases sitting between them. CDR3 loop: CASSWGTLNNEQFF. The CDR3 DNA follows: TGTGCCAGCAGCTGGGGGACTCTCAACAATGAGCAGTTCTTC.

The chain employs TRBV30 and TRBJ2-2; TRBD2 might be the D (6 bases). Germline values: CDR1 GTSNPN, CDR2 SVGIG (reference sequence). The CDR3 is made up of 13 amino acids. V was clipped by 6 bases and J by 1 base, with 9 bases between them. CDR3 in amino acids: CACGGENTGELFF. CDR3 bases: TGTGCCTGCGGCGGGGAGAACACCGGGGAGCTGTTTTTT. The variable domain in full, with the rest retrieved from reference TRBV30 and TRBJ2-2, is SQTIHQWPATLVQPVGSPLSLECTVEGTSNPNLYWYRQAAGRGLQLLFYSVGIGQISSEVPQNLSASRPQDRQFILSSKKLLLSDSGFYLCACGGENTGELFFGEGSRLTVL.

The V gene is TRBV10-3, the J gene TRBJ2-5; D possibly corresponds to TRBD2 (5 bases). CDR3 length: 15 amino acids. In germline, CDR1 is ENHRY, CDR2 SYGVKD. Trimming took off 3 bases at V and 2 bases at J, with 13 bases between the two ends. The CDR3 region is CAISERGVGQETQYF. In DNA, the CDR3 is TGTGCCATCAGTGAACGGGGAGTAGGGCAAGAGACCCAGTACTTC.

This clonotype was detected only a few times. The CDR3 region has the DNA TGCGCCAGCAGTTCATCGGGGGACATTGCAGATACGCAGTATTTT. This codes for CASSSSGDIADTQYF. The gene calls are TRBV5-1 and TRBJ2-3; D may correspond to TRBD1 or TRBD2 (6 bases each). Trimming removed 5 bases from V and 4 bases from J, with 17 bases in between. Looked up from germline, CDR1 is SGHRS and CDR2 is YFSETQ. CDR3 length: 15 amino acids. The variable domain in full, with the rest retrieved from reference TRBV5-1 and TRBJ2-3, is KAGVTQTPRYLIKTRGQQVTLSCSPISGHRSVSWYQQTPGQGLQFLFEYFSETQRNKGNFPGRFSGRQFSNSRSEMNVSTLELGDSALYLCASSSSGDIADTQYFGPGTRLTVL.

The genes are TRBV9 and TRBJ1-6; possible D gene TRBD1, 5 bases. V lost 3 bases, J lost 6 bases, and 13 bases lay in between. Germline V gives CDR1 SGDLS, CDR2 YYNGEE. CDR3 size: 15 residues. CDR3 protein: CASSASGTANSPLHF. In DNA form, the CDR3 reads TGTGCCAGCAGCGCCTCCGGGACCGCTAATTCACCCCTCCACTTT.

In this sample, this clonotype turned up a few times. CDR3 amino acids: CATSDTTGGLYTGELFF. The CDR3 DNA reads as TGTGCCACCAGTGACACGACAGGGGGCTTGTACACCGGGGAGCTGTTTTTT. The gene calls are TRBV24-1 and TRBJ2-2; 10 nucleotides agree with TRBD1. CDR1 and CDR2 (germline): KGHDR, SFDVKD. After removal of 4 bases from V and 3 bases from J, the junction contained 7 bases not matched to a gene. The CDR3 runs 17 residues.

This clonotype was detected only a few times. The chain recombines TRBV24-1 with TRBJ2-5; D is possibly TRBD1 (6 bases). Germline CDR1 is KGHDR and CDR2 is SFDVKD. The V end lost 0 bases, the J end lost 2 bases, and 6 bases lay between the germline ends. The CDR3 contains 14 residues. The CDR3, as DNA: TGTGCCACCAGTGATTTGACAGGGCAAGAGACCCAGTACTTC. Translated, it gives CATSDLTGQETQYF.

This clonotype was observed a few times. CDR3 region: CASSTWDWQTQYF. The CDR3 DNA follows: TGTGCCAGCAGCACCTGGGACTGGCAGACCCAGTACTTC. The gene calls are TRBV11-1 and TRBJ2-5; possibly TRBD2 for D (6 bases). Germline V lookup: CDR1 SGHAT, CDR2 FQDESV (reference sequence). V gave up 5 bases and J gave up 6 bases, with 13 bases separating them. This CDR3 region has 13 residues.

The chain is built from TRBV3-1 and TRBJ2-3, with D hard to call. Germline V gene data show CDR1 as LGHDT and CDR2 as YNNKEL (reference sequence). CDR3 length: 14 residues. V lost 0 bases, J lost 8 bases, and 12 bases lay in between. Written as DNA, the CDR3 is TGTGCCAGCAGCCAAGATACGGCCTCGGGTACGCAGTATTTT. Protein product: CASSQDTASGTQYF.

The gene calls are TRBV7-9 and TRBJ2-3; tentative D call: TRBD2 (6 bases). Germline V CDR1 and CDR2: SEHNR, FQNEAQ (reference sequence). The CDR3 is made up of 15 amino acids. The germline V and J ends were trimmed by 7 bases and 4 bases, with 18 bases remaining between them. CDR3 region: CASTEGRRGSDTQYF. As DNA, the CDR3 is TGTGCCAGCACGGAGGGACGGAGGGGATCAGATACGCAGTATTTT.

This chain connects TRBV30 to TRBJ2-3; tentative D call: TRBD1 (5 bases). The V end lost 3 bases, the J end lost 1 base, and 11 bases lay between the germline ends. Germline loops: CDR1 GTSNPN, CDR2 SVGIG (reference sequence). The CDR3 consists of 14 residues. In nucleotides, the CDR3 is TGTGCCTGGAGAATCCAGGGCGGCACAGATACGCAGTATTTT. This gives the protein CAWRIQGGTDTQYF. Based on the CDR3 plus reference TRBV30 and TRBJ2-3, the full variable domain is SQTIHQWPATLVQPVGSPLSLECTVEGTSNPNLYWYRQAAGRGLQLLFYSVGIGQISSEVPQNLSASRPQDRQFILSSKKLLLSDSGFYLCAWRIQGGTDTQYFGPGTRLTVL.

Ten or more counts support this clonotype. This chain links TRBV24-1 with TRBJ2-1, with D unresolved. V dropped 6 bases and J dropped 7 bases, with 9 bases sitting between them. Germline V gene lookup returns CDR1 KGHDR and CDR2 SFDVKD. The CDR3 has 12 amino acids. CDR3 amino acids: CATSLGPNEQFF. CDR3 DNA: TGTGCCACCAGTTTGGGTCCTAATGAGCAGTTCTTC.

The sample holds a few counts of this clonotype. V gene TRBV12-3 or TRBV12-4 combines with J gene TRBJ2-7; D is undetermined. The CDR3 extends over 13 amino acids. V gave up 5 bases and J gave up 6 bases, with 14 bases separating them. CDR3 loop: CASSAVWGSEQYF. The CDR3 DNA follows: TGTGCCAGCAGTGCCGTGTGGGGATCCGAGCAGTACTTC.